This T cell receptor (beta chain) was identified in a study of T-cell memory formation after mild COVID-19. This clonotype was seen many times. The antigen remains unidentified. MiXCR, applied by TCRdb to the 5' RACE reads, yields one record per CDR3 protein. The sample lists 190,000 or so distinct CDR3 sequences, 8% to 11% seen once, with roughly 3.2% in the top ten. Findings and caveats of the study: Contracting clones from day 15 to 85 had balanced CD4/CD8; later expanders favoured CD4+. Still unconfirmed is whether the second-wave clones peaking on day 37 recognized SARS-CoV-2. Pre-infection memory contained some responding clones, which suggested that cross-reactive memory had joined.

The source is a man aged 18-30 years who had mild COVID-19 (a few samples of this study predate the infection). Cell type and time point are not known. Material for sequencing was PBMCs or a T cell subset sorted from them (not recorded which).

The CDR3, as DNA: TGCAGTGCTCGACGGGGGGGCCTTTACAATGAGCAGTTCTTC. The encoded protein is CSARRGGLYNEQFF. This chain connects TRBV20-1 to TRBJ2-1; 8 bases align to TRBD2. The junction had 7 bases not matched to a gene; V was cut back by 5 bases and J by 4 bases. CDR1 is DFQATT, CDR2 SNEGSKA, per germline (reference sequence). This CDR3 spans 14 amino acids.